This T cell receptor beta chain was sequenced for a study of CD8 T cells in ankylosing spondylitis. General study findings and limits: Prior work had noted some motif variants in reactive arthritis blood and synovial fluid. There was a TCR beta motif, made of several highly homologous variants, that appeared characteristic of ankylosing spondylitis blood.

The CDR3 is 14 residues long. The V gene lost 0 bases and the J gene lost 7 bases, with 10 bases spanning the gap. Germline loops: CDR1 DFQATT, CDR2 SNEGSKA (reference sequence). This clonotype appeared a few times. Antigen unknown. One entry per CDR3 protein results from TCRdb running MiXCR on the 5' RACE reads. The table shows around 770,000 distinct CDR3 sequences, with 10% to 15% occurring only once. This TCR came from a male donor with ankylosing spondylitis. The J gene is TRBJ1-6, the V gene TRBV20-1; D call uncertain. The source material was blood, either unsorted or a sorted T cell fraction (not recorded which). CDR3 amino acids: CSARDWSWNSPLHF. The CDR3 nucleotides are TGCAGTGCTAGAGATTGGTCTTGGAATTCACCCCTCCACTTT.